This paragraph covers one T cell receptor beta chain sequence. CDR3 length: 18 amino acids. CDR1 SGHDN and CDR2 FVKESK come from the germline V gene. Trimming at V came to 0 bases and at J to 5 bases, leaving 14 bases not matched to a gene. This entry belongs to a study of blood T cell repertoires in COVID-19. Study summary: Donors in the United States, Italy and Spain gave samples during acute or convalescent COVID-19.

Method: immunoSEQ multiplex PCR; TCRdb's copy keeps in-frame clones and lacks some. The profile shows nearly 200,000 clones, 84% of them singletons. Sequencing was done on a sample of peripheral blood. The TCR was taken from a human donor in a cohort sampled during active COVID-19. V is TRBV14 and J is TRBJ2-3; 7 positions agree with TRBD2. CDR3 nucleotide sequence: TGTGCCAGCAGCCAAGATCGTTTTGGTGGGCGGGAGAGAGATACGCAGTATTTT. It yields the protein CASSQDRFGGRERDTQYF. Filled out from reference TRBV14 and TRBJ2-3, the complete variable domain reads EAGVTQFPSHSVIEKGQTVTLRCDPISGHDNLYWYRRVMGKEIKFLLHFVKESKQDESGMPNNRFLAERTGGTYSTLKVQPAELEDSGVYFCASSQDRFGGRERDTQYFGPGTRLTVL.